The present T cell receptor (beta chain) was sequenced within a study of CD8+ T cells in alopecia areata. Overall study: Treated individuals took tofacitinib by mouth, 5 to 10 mg twice daily. Dosing with tofacitinib proceeded for 6 to 18 months, followed by 6 months off drug.

This clone was counted a single time. Its antigen is still unknown. The CDR3 sequence is 16 residues long. V lost 0 bases and J lost 0, with 11 bases in between. The V gene's germline CDR1 is LGHNA and CDR2 YSLEER. Isolated RNA was reverse transcribed into cDNA used as the sequencing template. TCRdb's table, derived via immunoSEQ multiplex PCR, lists solely in-frame clones and lacks some. The sample lists 100,000 to 150,000 clones, 58% occurring once. Whole-study findings and limits: Possibly because of HLA-related factors, TCR sharing was less clear across patients than in mice.

The study team obtained lesional scalp punch biopsies and peripheral blood from alopecia areata patients. The sequence was obtained from a human donor with alopecia areata. The chain links TRBV4-3 to TRBJ1-2, with D maybe TRBD1 (5 bases). This sample comprised CD4+ T cells sorted from blood, obtained at week 0. CDR3: CASSQDVGGANYGYTF. In DNA, the CDR3 is TGCGCCAGCAGCCAAGATGTGGGGGGGGCTAACTATGGCTACACCTTC.